This record concerns one T cell receptor beta chain sequence. Its cognate antigen is unknown. Data came from immunoSEQ multiplex PCR; TCRdb stores just in-frame clones and leaves some out. Counted here are nearly 400,000 clones, around 89% occurring once; the ten biggest clones make up about 2%. The CDR3 runs to 13 residues. Trimming left V 1 base short and J 5 bases short, with 6 bases between. In germline, CDR1 is LGHDT, CDR2 YNNKEL (reference sequence). Specified treatment: over 15 received Ad26.COV2.S at low or high dose, single or two shots; 5 received placebo; per-sample allocation not given. Specimens were obtained on day 63 following the first vaccine or placebo injection. This entry comes from a study of Ad26.COV2.S vaccination and SARS-CoV-2 variants. Overall study results and limits: TCR breadth and depth analyses may have underestimated total T cell responses. Recipients of vaccine and of placebo showed similar breadth of their non-spike TCR repertoires.

This rearrangement joins TRBV3-1 (or the pseudogene TRBV3-2) to TRBJ1-5, with D hard to call. This TCR was recovered from a person between 18 and 65 years old who received the Ad26.COV2.S COVID-19 vaccine or a placebo. The material sequenced was peripheral blood, taken in a trial of Ad26.COV2.S vaccine versus placebo. In DNA form, the CDR3 reads TGTGCCAGCAGCCAAGTGGGTGATCAGCCCCAGCATTTT. Encoded protein: CASSQVGDQPQHF.